This T cell receptor (beta chain) originates from a study of T-cell reconstitution after alpha-beta-depleted transplantation in children. In the case of this clonotype: Its target is unknown.

Broader study findings: At the one-year point after transplant, T-cell counts and TCRbeta diversity were found to come mostly from T cells that had been newly produced.

Losses at the gene ends were 1 base for V and 8 bases for J; bases not matched to a gene: 8. The CDR3 loop spans 16 amino acids. CDR1 is SGHAT and CDR2 is FQNNGV in the germline V gene. TCRbeta library preparation incorporated unique molecular identifiers. Via MiXCR, TCRdb re-called the PCR reads, giving one row per CDR3 protein. The sample shows hundreds of thousands of distinct CDR3 sequences, around 13% of them seen only once. The chain uses TRBV11-2 and TRBJ1-6; 7 bases line up with TRBD1. The receptor's source is a girl under 10 years old with congenital amegakaryocytic thrombocytopenia, due to receive a stem cell transplant. The sequences come from PBMCs, collected before TCRalphabeta/CD19-depleted stem cell transplant. The CDR3: CASSLGDPQGDSPLHF. In nucleotides, the CDR3 is TGTGCCAGCAGCTTAGGCGACCCGCAGGGGGATTCACCCCTCCACTTT.